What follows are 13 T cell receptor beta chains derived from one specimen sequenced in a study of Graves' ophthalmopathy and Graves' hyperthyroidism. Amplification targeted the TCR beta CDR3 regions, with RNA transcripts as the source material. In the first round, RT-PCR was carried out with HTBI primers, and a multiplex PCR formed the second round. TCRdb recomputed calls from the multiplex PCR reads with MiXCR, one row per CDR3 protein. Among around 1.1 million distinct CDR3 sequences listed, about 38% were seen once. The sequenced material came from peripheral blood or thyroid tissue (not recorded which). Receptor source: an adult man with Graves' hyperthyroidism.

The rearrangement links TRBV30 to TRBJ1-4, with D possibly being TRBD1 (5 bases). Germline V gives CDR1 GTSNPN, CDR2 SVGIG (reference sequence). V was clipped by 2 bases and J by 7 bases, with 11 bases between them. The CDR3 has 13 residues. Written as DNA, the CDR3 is TGTGCCTGGAGTTGGCAGGGCGGTGAAAAACTGTTTTTT. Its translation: CAWSWQGGEKLFF.

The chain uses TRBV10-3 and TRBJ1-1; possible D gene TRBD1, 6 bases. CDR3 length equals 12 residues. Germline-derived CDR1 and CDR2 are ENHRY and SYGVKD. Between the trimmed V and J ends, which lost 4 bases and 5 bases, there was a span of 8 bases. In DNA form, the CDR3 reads TGTGCCATCAGTGGGACAGAAACTGAAGCTTTCTTT. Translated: CAISGTETEAFF.

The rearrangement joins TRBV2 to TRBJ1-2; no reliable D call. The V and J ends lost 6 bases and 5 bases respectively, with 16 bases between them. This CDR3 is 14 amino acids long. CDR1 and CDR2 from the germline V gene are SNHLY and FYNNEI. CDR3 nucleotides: TGTGCCAGCAGGATAGACACCGCGGGATATGGCTACACCTTC. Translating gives CASRIDTAGYGYTF.

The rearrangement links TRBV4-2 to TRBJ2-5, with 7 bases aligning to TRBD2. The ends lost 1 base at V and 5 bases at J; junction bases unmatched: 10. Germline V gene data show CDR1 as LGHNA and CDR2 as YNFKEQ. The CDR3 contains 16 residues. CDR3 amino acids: CASSQGYLTSSETQYF. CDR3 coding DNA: TGTGCCAGCAGCCAAGGCTACCTGACTAGCTCGGAGACCCAGTACTTC.

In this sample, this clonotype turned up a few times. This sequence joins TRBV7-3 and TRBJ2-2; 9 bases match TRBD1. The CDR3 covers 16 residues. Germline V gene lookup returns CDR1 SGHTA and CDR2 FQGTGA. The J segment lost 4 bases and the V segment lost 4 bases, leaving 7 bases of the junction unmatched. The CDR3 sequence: CASSSGTGIFTGELFF. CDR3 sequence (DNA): TGTGCCAGCAGCTCAGGGACAGGGATTTTCACCGGGGAGCTGTTTTTT. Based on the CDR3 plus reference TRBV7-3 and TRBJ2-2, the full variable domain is GAGVSQTPSNKVTEKGKYVELRCDPISGHTALYWYRQSLGQGPEFLIYFQGTGAADDSGLPNDRFFAVRPEGSVSTLKIQRTERGDSAVYLCASSSGTGIFTGELFFGEGSRLTVL.

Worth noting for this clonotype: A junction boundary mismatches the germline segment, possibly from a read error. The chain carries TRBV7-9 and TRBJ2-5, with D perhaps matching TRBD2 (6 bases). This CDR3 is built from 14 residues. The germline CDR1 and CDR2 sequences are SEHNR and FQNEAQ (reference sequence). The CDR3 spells CARRLAVGEETQYF. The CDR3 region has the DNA TGTGCCCGCAGATTAGCGGTAGGGGAAGAGACCCAGTACTTC.

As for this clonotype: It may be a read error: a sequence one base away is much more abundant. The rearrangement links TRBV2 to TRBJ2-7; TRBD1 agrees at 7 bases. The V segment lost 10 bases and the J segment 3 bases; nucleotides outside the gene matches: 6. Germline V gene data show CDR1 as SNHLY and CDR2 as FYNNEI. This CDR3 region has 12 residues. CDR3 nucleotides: TGTGCCAACAGGGACAGACTCTACGAGCAGTACTTC. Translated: CANRDRLYEQYF.

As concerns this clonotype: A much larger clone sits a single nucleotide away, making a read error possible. The CDR3 sequence is CATGGPNNQPQHF. CDR3 nucleotide sequence: TGTGCCACCGGGGGACCGAATAATCAACCCCAGCATTTT. This chain joins TRBV24-1 and TRBJ1-5; perhaps TRBD1 as D (5 bases). The germline CDR1 and CDR2 sequences are KGHDR and SFDVKD. There are 13 residues in the CDR3.

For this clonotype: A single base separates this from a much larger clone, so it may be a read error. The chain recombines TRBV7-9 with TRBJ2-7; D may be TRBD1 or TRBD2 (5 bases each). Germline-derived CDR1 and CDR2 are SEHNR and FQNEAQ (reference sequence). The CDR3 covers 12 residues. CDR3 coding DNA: TGTGCCAGCAGCCTGGGGCTTTGGGAGCAGCACTTC. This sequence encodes CASSLGLWEQHF.

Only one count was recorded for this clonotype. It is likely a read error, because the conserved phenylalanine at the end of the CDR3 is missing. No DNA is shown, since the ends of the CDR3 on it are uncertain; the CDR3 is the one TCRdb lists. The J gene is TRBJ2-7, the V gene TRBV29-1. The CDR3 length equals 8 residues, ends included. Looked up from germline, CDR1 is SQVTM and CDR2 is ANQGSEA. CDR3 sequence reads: CSARMSGT.

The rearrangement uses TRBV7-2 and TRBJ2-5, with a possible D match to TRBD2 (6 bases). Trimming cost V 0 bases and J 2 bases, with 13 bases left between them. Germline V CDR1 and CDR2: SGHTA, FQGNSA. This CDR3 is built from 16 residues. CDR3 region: CASSLAVGGAQETQYF. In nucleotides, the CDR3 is TGTGCCAGCAGCTTAGCCGTCGGCGGGGCGCAAGAGACCCAGTACTTC. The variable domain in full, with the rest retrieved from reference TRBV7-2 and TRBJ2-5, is GAGVSQSPSNKVTEKGKDVELRCDPISGHTALYWYRQSLGQGLEFLIYFQGNSAPDKSGLPSDRFSAERTGGSVSTLTIQRTQQEDSAVYLCASSLAVGGAQETQYFGPGTRLLVL.

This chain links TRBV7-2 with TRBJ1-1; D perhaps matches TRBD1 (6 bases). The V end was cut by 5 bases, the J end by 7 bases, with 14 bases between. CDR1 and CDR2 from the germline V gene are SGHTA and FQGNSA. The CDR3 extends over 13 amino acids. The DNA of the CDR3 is TGTGCCAGCAGCGGGGGGGGGGCCCATGAAGCTTTCTTT. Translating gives CASSGGGAHEAFF.

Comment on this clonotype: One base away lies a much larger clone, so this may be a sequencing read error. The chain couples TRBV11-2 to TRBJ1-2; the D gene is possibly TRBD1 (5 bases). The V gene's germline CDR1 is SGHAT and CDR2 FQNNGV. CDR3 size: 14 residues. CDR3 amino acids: CASSTKSQGRGHTF. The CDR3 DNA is TGTGCCAGCAGCACTAAGTCTCAGGGCCGTGGCCACACCTTC.